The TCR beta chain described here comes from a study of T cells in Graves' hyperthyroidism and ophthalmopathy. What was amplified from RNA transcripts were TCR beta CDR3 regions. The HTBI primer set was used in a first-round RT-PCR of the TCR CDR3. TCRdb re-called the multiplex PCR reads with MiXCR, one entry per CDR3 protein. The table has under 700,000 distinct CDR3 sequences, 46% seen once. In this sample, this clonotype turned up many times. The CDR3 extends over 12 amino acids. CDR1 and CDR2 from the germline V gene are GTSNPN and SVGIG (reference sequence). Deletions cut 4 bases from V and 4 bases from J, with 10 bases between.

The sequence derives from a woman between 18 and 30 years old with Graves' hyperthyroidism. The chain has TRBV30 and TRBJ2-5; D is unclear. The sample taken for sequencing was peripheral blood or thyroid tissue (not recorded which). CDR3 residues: CAWTDNRETQYF. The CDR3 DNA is TGTGCCTGGACTGACAATCGAGAGACCCAGTACTTC.